This TCR beta chain was profiled in a study of metastatic and nonmetastatic thyroid tumors. Study-level findings and limits: Reportedly, malignant thyroid tumors had significantly higher TCR beta diversity than benign nodules, in blood and tumor.

From germline, CDR1 is SEHNR and CDR2 FQNEAQ (reference sequence). The V gene lost 5 bases and the J gene lost 1 base, with 18 bases spanning the gap. This CDR3 is built from 17 residues. This clone is classed as medium-sized. Its antigen is unidentified. Original processing methods: Between-group CDR3 differences, defined by clinicopathological status, yielded a distant-metastasis classifier for papillary thyroid cancer. TCRdb reassembled clones from the PCR reads with MiXCR. These V and J calls are TCRdb output, not the study's own analysis. The sample lists 7,500 to 9,500 clones; 35% were seen once. All patients were treatment-naive before thyroid surgery.

The genes are TRBV7-9 and TRBJ2-1; D may be TRBD2 (6 bases). Specimen: tumor tissue. The receptor was isolated from a female donor with papillary thyroid cancer or a benign thyroid nodule (not recorded which). Some clones in this sample may be carry-over from other donors' samples. CDR3 in DNA: TGTGCCAGCAGCCGTGCCTTGGGGAGGTCATCCTACAATGAGCAGTTCTTC. It specifies CASSRALGRSSYNEQFF. Variable domain in full (rest from reference TRBV7-9 and TRBJ2-1): DTGVSQNPRHKITKRGQNVTFRCDPISEHNRLYWYRQTLGQGPEFLTYFQNEAQLEKSRLLSDRFSAERPKGSFSTLEIQRTEQGDSAMYLCASSRALGRSSYNEQFFGPGTRLTVL.